The source of this T cell receptor (beta chain) is a study of blood T cell repertoires in COVID-19. Looking at the study overall: Sample material is recorded as cDNA or gDNA derived from T cells, B-cell-depleted T cells, or PBMCs.

Allocation to cohorts depended on clinical history reported by the participants. The CDR3 extends over 15 amino acids. CDR1 MGHRA and CDR2 YSYEKL come from the germline V gene. The V gene lost 4 bases and the J gene lost 2 bases, with 14 bases spanning the gap. Authors' analysis steps: Amplification with reference gene primers provided the estimates of nucleated cell counts. Here immunoSEQ multiplex PCR was the method, and the copy in TCRdb shows in-frame clones only, minus some. The V and J calls and clone size were taken over from that table, and D and trimming were inferred from the DNA. Of approximately 250,000 clones detected, approximately 82% appear once; the ten largest clones hold approximately 16%.

The chain is built from TRBV4-1 and TRBJ2-5; perhaps TRBD2 as D (5 bases). The sequenced material came from PBMCs or T cells enriched from blood (not recorded which). The receptor was isolated from a man aged 35-49 years who had recovered from COVID-19. CDR3: CASSLSLAGQETQYF. CDR3 DNA sequence: TGCGCCAGCAGCCTAAGCCTAGCCGGTCAAGAGACCCAGTACTTC.